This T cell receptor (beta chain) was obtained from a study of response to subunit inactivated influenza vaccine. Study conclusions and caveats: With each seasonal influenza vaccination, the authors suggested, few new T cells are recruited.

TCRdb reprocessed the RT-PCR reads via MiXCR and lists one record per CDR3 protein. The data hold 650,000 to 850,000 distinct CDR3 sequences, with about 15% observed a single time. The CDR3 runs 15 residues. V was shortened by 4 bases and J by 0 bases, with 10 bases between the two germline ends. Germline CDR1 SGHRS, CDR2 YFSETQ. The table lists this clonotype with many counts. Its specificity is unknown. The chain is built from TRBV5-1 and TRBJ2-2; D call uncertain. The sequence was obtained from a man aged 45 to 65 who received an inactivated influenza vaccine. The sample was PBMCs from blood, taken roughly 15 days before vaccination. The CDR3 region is CASSPFASNTGELFF. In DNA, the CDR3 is TGCGCCAGCAGCCCCTTCGCCTCGAACACCGGGGAGCTGTTTTTT.